Listed below are T cell receptor beta chains from one sample, sequenced in a study of T cell repertoires in cytomegalovirus infection. Each CDR3 protein is one row after TCRdb ran MiXCR on the reads. The data show under 800,000 distinct CDR3 sequences, with 24% seen just once and approximately 8% held by the top ten. Sequencing was done on a sample of CD8+ T cells from PBMCs. Receptors originate from a human donor in good health (CMV status not recorded). Some clones in this sample may be carry-over from other donors' samples. Both conserved end residues are part of each CDR3. The order of the fields is clone size, D gene, V gene, J gene, CDR3 DNA, CDR3 protein. The D gene is left open where the match is weak. Clone size is shown for a subset of rows, as once, few, many or a class of expanded clone.

clone size: few
D gene: TRBD1
V gene: TRBV9
J gene: TRBJ1-1
CDR3 DNA: TGTGCCAGCAGCCCGGGACAGCAGAACACTGAAGCTTTCTTT
CDR3 protein: CASSPGQQNTEAFF

clone size: many
D gene: .
V gene: TRBV7-8
J gene: TRBJ2-2
CDR3 DNA: TGTGCCAGCAGCTTTGTGGGGGTCACCGGGGAGCTGTTTTTT
CDR3 protein: CASSFVGVTGELFF

clone size: few
D gene: .
V gene: TRBV7-9
J gene: TRBJ1-1
CDR3 DNA: TGTGCCAGCGCCCCCGCCGGACGCGTCCCTGAAGCTTTCTTT
CDR3 protein: CASAPAGRVPEAFF

clone size: many
D gene: TRBD2
V gene: TRBV6-5
J gene: TRBJ2-1
CDR3 DNA: TGTGCCAGCAGCCCCCACCCCTATCTTAGCGGGGGCTACAATGAGCAGTTCTTC
CDR3 protein: CASSPHPYLSGGYNEQFF

clone size: .
D gene: .
V gene: TRBV12-3/TRBV12-4
J gene: TRBJ2-7
CDR3 DNA: TGTGCCAGCAGCATAGGGCCCTCCTACGAGCAGTACTTC
CDR3 protein: CASSIGPSYEQYF

clone size: .
D gene: .
V gene: TRBV5-6
J gene: TRBJ1-5
CDR3 DNA: TGTGCCAGCAGCTTGCCCAGGTGTCAGCCCCAGCATTTT
CDR3 protein: CASSLPRCQPQHF

clone size: .
D gene: .
V gene: TRBV20-1
J gene: TRBJ2-4
CDR3 DNA: TGCAGTGCTAGTTGGGTGGCCAAAAACATTCAGTACTTC
CDR3 protein: CSASWVAKNIQYF

clone size: many
D gene: .
V gene: TRBV7-8
J gene: TRBJ2-2
CDR3 DNA: TGTGCCAGCAGCTCGAAGGGGGAATCCACCGGGGAGCTGTTTTTT
CDR3 protein: CASSSKGESTGELFF

clone size: few
D gene: .
V gene: TRBV10-3
J gene: TRBJ2-7
CDR3 DNA: TGTGCCATCAGCGCCTGGACGAGGGAAAAGGGAGAATACGAGCAGTACTTC
CDR3 protein: CAISAWTREKGEYEQYF

clone size: few
D gene: TRBD2
V gene: TRBV14
J gene: TRBJ2-7
CDR3 DNA: TGTGCCAGCAGCCAAGTTGAAGGGAGGGGATCCTACGAGCAGTACTTC
CDR3 protein: CASSQVEGRGSYEQYF

clone size: many
D gene: .
V gene: TRBV7-9
J gene: TRBJ1-5
CDR3 DNA: TGTGCCAGCAGCTCCTCTACAGCCCCACGCAATCAGCCCCAGCATTTT
CDR3 protein: CASSSSTAPRNQPQHF

clone size: many
D gene: TRBD1
V gene: TRBV7-6
J gene: TRBJ2-1
CDR3 DNA: TGTGCCAGCAGCCGCCAACCGGGGACAGGGGCATACAATGAGCAGTTCTTC
CDR3 protein: CASSRQPGTGAYNEQFF

clone size: many
D gene: .
V gene: TRBV11-2
J gene: TRBJ2-5
CDR3 DNA: TGTGCCAGCAGCCCGGGACGGGAGACCCAGTACTTC
CDR3 protein: CASSPGRETQYF

clone size: .
D gene: .
V gene: TRBV9
J gene: TRBJ2-5
CDR3 DNA: TGTGCCAGCAGCCGGTTTGAAGAGACCCAGTACTTC
CDR3 protein: CASSRFEETQYF

clone size: .
D gene: .
V gene: TRBV19
J gene: TRBJ2-1
CDR3 DNA: TGTGCCAGTAGTATAGGGACATCCTACAATGAGCAGTTCTTC
CDR3 protein: CASSIGTSYNEQFF

clone size: .
D gene: .
V gene: TRBV7-6
J gene: TRBJ2-7
CDR3 DNA: TGTGCCAGCAGCCAGGGACGATCTCCCGGCTACGAGCAGTACTTC
CDR3 protein: CASSQGRSPGYEQYF

clone size: .
D gene: .
V gene: TRBV12-5
J gene: TRBJ1-1
CDR3 DNA: TGTGCTAGTGGCCCCCCCGGGCCCATCTGGATCGAAGCTTTCTTT
CDR3 protein: CASGPPGPIWIEAFF

clone size: .
D gene: TRBD1
V gene: TRBV6-2/TRBV6-3
J gene: TRBJ1-1
CDR3 DNA: TGTGCCAGCAGTTACGACAGGGCGGGGAACACTGAAGCTTTCTTT
CDR3 protein: CASSYDRAGNTEAFF

clone size: few
D gene: .
V gene: TRBV6-5
J gene: TRBJ2-2
CDR3 DNA: TGTGCCAGCAGTCTTGGACTATTTACCGGGGAGCTGTTTTTT
CDR3 protein: CASSLGLFTGELFF

clone size: once
D gene: TRBD1
V gene: TRBV19
J gene: TRBJ2-7
CDR3 DNA: TGTGCCAGTAGTTCAACAGGGGTTTCCTCCTACGAGCAGTACTTC
CDR3 protein: CASSSTGVSSYEQYF

clone size: .
D gene: TRBD1
V gene: TRBV5-4
J gene: TRBJ2-7
CDR3 DNA: TGTGCCAGCAGCTTGGGGGACAGGGGATACTACGAGCAGTACTTC
CDR3 protein: CASSLGDRGYYEQYF

clone size: .
D gene: TRBD1
V gene: TRBV27
J gene: TRBJ2-7
CDR3 DNA: TGTGCCAGCAGTTTAGGTCGGGACAGTTCCTACGAGCAGTACTTC
CDR3 protein: CASSLGRDSSYEQYF

clone size: few
D gene: .
V gene: TRBV2
J gene: TRBJ2-4
CDR3 DNA: TGTGCCAGCAGTGAAGATAGAAGTCTGGGGCCCAAAAACATTCAGTACTTC
CDR3 protein: CASSEDRSLGPKNIQYF

clone size: .
D gene: TRBD2
V gene: TRBV13
J gene: TRBJ2-1
CDR3 DNA: TGTGCCAGCAGCTCTGGACTAGCGGGGGGGCGTATTCTGTTCTTC
CDR3 protein: CASSSGLAGGRILFF

clone size: .
D gene: TRBD2
V gene: TRBV28
J gene: TRBJ2-3
CDR3 DNA: TGTGCCAGCAGTCCGGGACTAGTGGGGGGGCTTGCAGATACGCAGTATTTT
CDR3 protein: CASSPGLVGGLADTQYF

clone size: few
D gene: .
V gene: TRBV6-2/TRBV6-3
J gene: TRBJ2-6
CDR3 DNA: TGTGCCAGCAGTTACTCGGGGAGAGGGGCCAACGTCCTGACTTTC
CDR3 protein: CASSYSGRGANVLTF

clone size: many
D gene: .
V gene: TRBV7-2
J gene: TRBJ2-5
CDR3 DNA: TGTGCCAGCAGCTTATTGGCAGCGGAGGAGACCCAGTACTTC
CDR3 protein: CASSLLAAEETQYF

clone size: few
D gene: TRBD1
V gene: TRBV19
J gene: TRBJ2-1
CDR3 DNA: TGTGCCAGTAGTATAGACTACGTTGACAGGGGCTGGAATGAGCAGTTCTTC
CDR3 protein: CASSIDYVDRGWNEQFF

clone size: few
D gene: TRBD2
V gene: TRBV29-1
J gene: TRBJ2-1
CDR3 DNA: TGCAGCGTTGAAGATTGGGGGGGTGAGCAGTTCTTC
CDR3 protein: CSVEDWGGEQFF

clone size: few
D gene: .
V gene: TRBV12-3/TRBV12-4
J gene: TRBJ2-1
CDR3 DNA: TGTGCCAGCACCTCGGATAGCTACAATGAGCAGTTCTTC
CDR3 protein: CASTSDSYNEQFF